One sample yielded the 28 T cell receptor beta chains listed below, sequenced in a study of beta chain features in type 1 diabetes (dated 2018 in TCRdb). General findings and caveats noted by the study authors: A moderate but significant shortening of TCRB CDR3 length was observed in type 1 diabetes patients in all four CD4+ subsets.

Their antigens are not known. Libraries came from the immunoSEQ multiplex PCR assay. All of the isolated RNA was reverse transcribed with the High Capacity cDNA Reverse Transcription Kit, so expressed TCRB transcripts were sequenced. The source is immuneACCESS, and TCRdb retained only in-frame sequences with V and J called. Part of the clones is not carried over; for the studies checked, unresolved V genes explain less than half of this, and the remainder is unexplained. Within this sample are about 250,000 clones, with 9.5% to 13% of them counted one time only. The ten largest clones represent about 0.018% of the sample. The sample was naive CD4+ T cells from blood. What this sample's cell subset or site label stands for: true naive CD4+ T cells. The receptor set was obtained from a man aged 25-45 years with type 1 diabetes.

This clone was seen more than once but under ten times. The chain has TRBV11-3 and TRBJ2-3; 8 positions match TRBD2. J gave up 1 base and V 5 bases, and 8 bases lay outside the gene matches. The germline gives CDR1 SGHNT, CDR2 YENEEA. The length of the CDR3 is 16 residues. The chain's CDR3 is CASSPDSGVGTDTQYF. The CDR3 DNA sequence: TGTGCCAGCAGCCCGGATAGCGGGGTGGGCACAGATACGCAGTATTTT. The whole variable domain, remainder taken from reference TRBV11-3 and TRBJ2-3, is EAGVVQSPRYKIIEKKQPVAFWCNPISGHNTLYWYLQNLGQGPELLIRYENEEAVDDSQLPKDRFSAERLKGVDSTLKIQPAELGDSAVYLCASSPDSGVGTDTQYFGPGTRLTVL.

This sequence joins TRBV7-2 and TRBJ1-2, with D unclear. The CDR3 loop spans 14 amino acids. Germline-derived CDR1 and CDR2 are SGHTA and FQGNSA. V lost 1 base and J 5 bases, leaving 11 bases between the germline ends. Here the CDR3 reads CASSLETLSYGYTF. CDR3 coding DNA: TGTGCCAGCAGCTTAGAGACACTTTCTTATGGCTACACCTTC.

The rearrangement uses TRBV7-9 and TRBJ2-7; maybe TRBD1 (5 bases). CDR1 is SEHNR and CDR2 is FQNEAQ in the germline V gene (reference sequence). With 2 bases removed from V and 2 bases from J, the gap between germline ends came to 10 bases. This CDR3 contains 14 residues. The CDR3 is CASSLRPGTYEQYF. The CDR3, as DNA: TGTGCCAGCAGCTTACGGCCAGGGACCTACGAGCAGTACTTC.

The V gene is TRBV18, the J gene TRBJ1-5, with no clear D. The CDR3 covers 13 residues. The germline V gene encodes CDR1 KGHSH and CDR2 LQKENI. Trimming left V 1 base short and J 5 bases short, with 6 bases between. The CDR3 protein is CASSPRRDQPQHF. The CDR3 nucleotides are TGTGCCAGCTCACCACGGAGGGATCAGCCCCAGCATTTT.

There are a few counts of this clone. The chain uses TRBV27 and TRBJ1-5, with 7 bases lining up with TRBD1. Trimming took 8 bases from V and 1 from J; bases not matched to a gene: 5. The CDR3 extends over 14 amino acids. Germline assignment: CDR1 MNHEY and CDR2 SMNVEV (reference sequence). Here the CDR3 DNA reads TGTGCCAGCGGCCGACAGGGAAGCAATCAGCCCCAGCATTTT. Encoded protein: CASGRQGSNQPQHF.

The chain uses TRBV19 and TRBJ1-2; 9 bases fit TRBD1. This CDR3 region has 15 residues. CDR1 is LNHDA, CDR2 SQIVND, per germline (reference sequence). V shed 6 bases, J shed 5 bases, and the junction held 10 bases outside the gene matches. This CDR3 is CASRVLRDRDYGYTF. Written as DNA, the CDR3 is TGTGCCAGTAGAGTACTCCGGGACAGGGATTATGGCTACACCTTC.

This clone was observed a few times. The gene calls are TRBV9 and TRBJ2-1, with 14 nucleotides matching TRBD2. The CDR3 sequence is 16 residues long. With 0 bases clipped from V and 7 bases from J, the junction kept 3 bases outside the gene matches. Germline V gene lookup returns CDR1 SGDLS and CDR2 YYNGEE. The CDR3 sequence is CASSVGRTSGGNEQFF. The CDR3 nucleotides are TGTGCCAGCAGCGTAGGGCGGACTAGCGGGGGGAATGAGCAGTTCTTC. The variable domain in full, completed from reference TRBV9 and TRBJ2-1, reads DSGVTQTPKHLITATGQRVTLRCSPRSGDLSVYWYQQSLDQGLQFLIQYYNGEERAKGNILERFSAQQFPDLHSELNLSSLELGDSALYFCASSVGRTSGGNEQFFGPGTRLTVL.

This clone was seen a few times. The rearrangement links TRBV19 to TRBJ2-7; D possibly corresponds to TRBD1 (5 bases). Trimming removed 5 bases from V and 2 bases from J, with 16 bases in between. The CDR3 contains 15 residues. Germline CDR1 reads LNHDA; CDR2 reads SQIVND (reference sequence). CDR3 in DNA: TGTGCCAGTAGTCCCGTCCGACAGCCTACCTACGAGCAGTACTTC. Its protein product is CASSPVRQPTYEQYF.

CDR3 amino acids: CASTGGVDTEAFF. The CDR3 DNA follows: TGTGCCAGCACAGGGGGAGTGGACACTGAAGCTTTCTTT. The rearrangement joins TRBV6-1 to TRBJ1-1, with 7 bases fitting TRBD1. The CDR3 is 13 amino acids. With 7 bases clipped from V and 3 bases from J, the junction kept 5 bases outside the gene matches. The germline V gene has CDR1 MNHNS and CDR2 SASEGT.

The rearrangement links TRBV2 to TRBJ2-7, with 7 bases identical to TRBD1. In germline, CDR1 is SNHLY, CDR2 FYNNEI. The CDR3 is 15 residues long. Unmatched junction bases numbered 9, after V lost 7 bases and J lost 0 bases. CDR3: CASNMDRMSSYEQYF. The CDR3 DNA is TGTGCCAGCAACATGGACAGGATGAGCTCCTACGAGCAGTACTTC.

In its sample, this clone was seen many times. The rearrangement joins TRBV29-1 to TRBJ2-1; D gene uncertain. V lost 5 bases and J lost 0, with 8 bases in between. The CDR3 contains 13 residues. Germline lookup yields CDR1 SQVTM and CDR2 ANQGSEA. This CDR3 is CSVTTRSYNEQFF. The DNA of the CDR3 is TGCAGCGTTACTACGCGCTCCTACAATGAGCAGTTCTTC.

The V gene is TRBV5-1, the J gene TRBJ2-1; D perhaps matches TRBD2 (5 bases). Trimming cost V 0 bases and J 8 bases, with 12 bases left between them. CDR3 size: 14 residues. Per germline, CDR1 SGHRS and CDR2 YFSETQ. The CDR3 DNA follows: TGCGCCAGCAGCTTGGTGTCTAGCCTGGATGAGCAGTTCTTC. Its protein product is CASSLVSSLDEQFF. Variable domain in full (rest from reference TRBV5-1 and TRBJ2-1): KAGVTQTPRYLIKTRGQQVTLSCSPISGHRSVSWYQQTPGQGLQFLFEYFSETQRNKGNFPGRFSGRQFSNSRSEMNVSTLELGDSALYLCASSLVSSLDEQFFGPGTRLTVL.

This clone was seen a few times. The chain recombines TRBV7-9 with TRBJ2-5; tentative D call: TRBD1 (6 bases). Germline loops: CDR1 SEHNR, CDR2 FQNEAQ (reference sequence). Trimming pared 8 bases from V and 2 bases from J, leaving 9 bases between. There are 12 residues in the CDR3. CDR3 amino acids: CASGDTQETQYF. For the CDR3, the DNA is TGTGCCAGCGGGGACACACAAGAGACCCAGTACTTC.

The chain links TRBV5-4 to TRBJ2-6; the match to TRBD1 covers 9 bases. The CDR3 is 18 amino acids. V was clipped by 2 bases and J by 2 bases; unmatched bases: 8. From germline, CDR1 is SGHNT and CDR2 YYREEE (reference sequence). CDR3 nucleotides: TGTGCCAGCAGCTTTGGGGGGACAGGGCCGGCTGGGGCCAACGTCCTGACTTTC. Translated, it gives CASSFGGTGPAGANVLTF.

There are a few counts of this clone. The rearrangement uses TRBV6-5 and TRBJ2-2; 8 nucleotides line up with TRBD1. Germline V gene sequence: CDR1 MNHEY, CDR2 SVGAGI. Trimming removed 6 bases from V and 1 base from J; junction bases left unmatched: 4. The CDR3 sequence is 15 residues long. The CDR3 here is CASSTGTGNTGELFF. In nucleotides, the CDR3 is TGTGCCAGCAGCACAGGGACAGGGAACACCGGGGAGCTGTTTTTT.

The V call is TRBV12-5, the J call TRBJ2-7, with 7 bases lining up with TRBD1. The V and J ends lost 6 bases and 2 bases, in that order; junction bases with no gene match: 10. CDR1 is LGHNT and CDR2 is FRNRAP in the germline V gene. This CDR3 has 15 residues. The CDR3 bases are TGTGCTAGTGGGCCGATCGGACAGGAGGCCTACGAGCAGTACTTC. The encoded protein is CASGPIGQEAYEQYF.

This clone has only a few counts. The J gene is TRBJ1-1, the V gene TRBV2; weak D call: TRBD1 (6 bases). Trimming pared 7 bases from V and 3 bases from J, leaving 12 bases between. CDR1 SNHLY and CDR2 FYNNEI come from the germline V gene. This CDR3 has 13 residues. The CDR3 spells CASTGQRYTEAFF. The CDR3 nucleotides read TGTGCCAGCACTGGACAGCGATACACTGAAGCTTTCTTT.

This clone was seen only a few times. The J gene is TRBJ2-4, the V gene TRBV6-1; 7 bases agree with TRBD1. CDR1 is MNHNS and CDR2 is SASEGT in the germline V gene. The CDR3 totals 14 residues. Trimming took 7 bases from V and 8 from J; bases not matched to a gene: 11. This chain's CDR3 is CASTAGTAGDIQYF. The CDR3 nucleotides read TGTGCCAGCACCGCCGGGACAGCTGGGGACATTCAGTACTTC.

This clone appeared a few times. The chain couples TRBV5-1 to TRBJ2-3, with 11 bases identical to TRBD2. Looked up from germline, CDR1 is SGHRS and CDR2 is YFSETQ. This CDR3 comprises 15 residues. V dropped 5 bases and J dropped 1; count of bases not matched to a gene: 3. This chain's CDR3 is CASSPGLAGTDTQYF. In DNA form, the CDR3 reads TGCGCCAGCAGTCCGGGACTAGCGGGCACAGATACGCAGTATTTT.

The chain combines TRBV5-6 with TRBJ2-4, with D maybe TRBD2 (5 bases). The germline CDR1 and CDR2 sequences are SGHDT and YYEEEE. The CDR3 is 14 amino acids. With 0 bases removed from V and 10 bases from J, the gap between germline ends came to 14 bases. The CDR3 protein is CASSLAGVTPIQYF. CDR3 nucleotides: TGTGCCAGCAGCTTGGCCGGGGTAACCCCTATTCAGTACTTC.

V usage is TRBV20-1 and J usage is TRBJ1-3; D unclear. Germline V lookup: CDR1 DFQATT, CDR2 SNEGSKA (reference sequence). V was trimmed by 3 bases and J by 6 bases, leaving 6 bases between them. The CDR3 is 11 amino acids. As DNA, the CDR3 is TGCAGTGCTAGTTATCTAAACACCATATATTTT. Translating gives CSASYLNTIYF.

The chain combines TRBV5-1 with TRBJ2-3, with TRBD2 identical over 7 bases. Trimming took 0 bases from V and 3 from J; bases not matched to a gene: 13. Per the germline V gene, CDR1 is SGHRS and CDR2 is YFSETQ. The CDR3 contains 18 residues. CDR3 protein: CASSLEWSSPAGTDTQYF. The CDR3 nucleotides read TGCGCCAGCAGCTTGGAGTGGTCGAGCCCAGCGGGAACAGATACGCAGTATTTT.

This chain uses TRBV11-2 with TRBJ2-7; 7 nucleotides line up with TRBD2. J lost 3 bases, V lost 2 bases, and 13 bases had no gene match. CDR3 size: 17 residues. Germline loops: CDR1 SGHAT, CDR2 FQNNGV. CDR3 sequence: CASSLYGAAAGSYEQYF. The CDR3, as DNA: TGTGCCAGCAGCTTATATGGAGCCGCAGCGGGGAGCTACGAGCAGTACTTC. The full variable domain, with the rest looked up from reference TRBV11-2 and TRBJ2-7, is EAGVAQSPRYKIIEKRQSVAFWCNPISGHATLYWYQQILGQGPKLLIQFQNNGVVDDSQLPKDRFSAERLKGVDSTLKIQPAKLEDSAVYLCASSLYGAAAGSYEQYFGPGTRLTVT.

This clone was observed a few times. V gene TRBV9 combines with J gene TRBJ2-5; tentatively, D is TRBD1 (5 bases). Per the germline V gene, CDR1 is SGDLS and CDR2 is YYNGEE. With 4 bases removed from V and 4 bases from J, the gap between germline ends came to 11 bases. This CDR3 spans 13 amino acids. The CDR3 bases are TGTGCCAGCAGCTATCAGGGCGGAGAGACCCAGTACTTC. The encoded protein is CASSYQGGETQYF. Full variable domain (missing parts from reference TRBV9 and TRBJ2-5): DSGVTQTPKHLITATGQRVTLRCSPRSGDLSVYWYQQSLDQGLQFLIQYYNGEERAKGNILERFSAQQFPDLHSELNLSSLELGDSALYFCASSYQGGETQYFGPGTRLLVL.

This clone was seen only a few times. The CDR3 DNA reads TGTGCCAGCAGTGTCGGCCCTAACGGGGGCAATGAGCAGTTCTTC. Protein: CASSVGPNGGNEQFF. The V and J genes are TRBV2 and TRBJ2-1, with a possible D match to TRBD2 (6 bases). V was pared by 4 bases and J by 6 bases, with 16 bases between. The CDR3 runs to 15 residues. Germline V CDR1 and CDR2: SNHLY, FYNNEI.

This clone has just a few counts. This rearrangement joins TRBV30 to TRBJ1-5; maybe TRBD1 (6 bases). The CDR3 extends over 12 amino acids. The germline V and J ends were trimmed by 8 bases and 7 bases, with 15 bases remaining between them. CDR1 and CDR2 from the germline V gene are GTSNPN and SVGIG (reference sequence). The DNA for the CDR3 is TGTGCCGGCGGGGGGGGCGGACAGCCCCAGCATTTT. The encoded protein is CAGGGGGQPQHF.

This clone was seen a few times. The rearrangement links TRBV2 to TRBJ2-1, with TRBD2 matching over 8 bases. Germline lookup yields CDR1 SNHLY and CDR2 FYNNEI. The CDR3 spans 14 residues. The ends lost 7 bases at V and 8 bases at J; junction bases unmatched: 10. DNA of the CDR3: TGTGCCAGCAAGGCTAGCGGGCGGGTCTATGAGCAGTTCTTC. Amino acid sequence: CASKASGRVYEQFF.

This clone was seen a handful of times. The chain employs TRBV7-9 and TRBJ1-3; 7 bases are a match to TRBD1. The length of the CDR3 is 15 residues. Germline V gene sequence: CDR1 SEHNR, CDR2 FQNEAQ (reference sequence). The V gene end was trimmed by 2 bases and the J gene end by 2 bases; junction bases not matched to a gene: 3. This chain's CDR3 is CASSLRGTAGNTIYF. The CDR3 bases are TGTGCCAGCAGCTTACGGGGGACAGCTGGAAACACCATATATTTT.